This paragraph reports one TCR beta chain. This specimen belongs to a study of blood T cell repertoires in COVID-19. In the study overall: PBMCs, B-cell-depleted T cells, or T cells provided the cDNA or gDNA that made up the material.

Data came from immunoSEQ multiplex PCR; TCRdb stores just in-frame clones and leaves some out. The table has about 100,000 clones, approximately 89% seen once. The receptor was isolated from a man between 60 and 75 years old with acute or convalescent COVID-19. Material: peripheral blood.

The CDR3 reads CASSTVRGGPPWGYTF. CDR3 bases: TGTGCCAGCAGTACGGTTCGGGGGGGTCCCCCTTGGGGCTACACCTTC. J is TRBJ1-2 and V is TRBV28; a weak D match, TRBD1 (5 bases). Trimming shortened V by 5 bases and J by 8 bases, and 24 bases separated the two germline ends. The CDR3 totals 16 residues. Germline values: CDR1 MDHEN, CDR2 SYDVKM.